The subject of this entry is one T cell receptor beta chain. The antigen is undetermined. Healthy bone marrow donors formed the donor group. This CDR3 is built from 10 residues. Trimming removed 6 bases at V and 2 bases at J, with 3 bases between. Germline V lookup: CDR1 DFQATT, CDR2 SNEGSKA (reference sequence). The entry originates in a study of cytomegalovirus exposure and HLA in healthy donors. Notes on the study in general: The study had only CMV serostatus as immune exposure information.

Use of 60 Vbeta and 13 Jbeta primers characterized the PCR. Only in-frame clones appear in the TCRdb table, and some are missing; sequencing was by immunoSEQ multiplex PCR. Its clone listing holds 110,000 to 150,000 clones. This chain connects TRBV20-1 to TRBJ2-3; no firm D call. The specimen sequenced was PBMCs. The clonotype originates from a male donor in good health and CMV-seronegative. CDR3: CSASTDTQYF. The CDR3 DNA is TGCAGTGCCTCCACAGATACGCAGTATTTT.